This T cell receptor beta chain was profiled in a study of blood T cell repertoires in COVID-19. About the research overall: Researchers got acute and convalescent COVID-19 samples from the United States, Italy and Spain.

Germline values: CDR1 SGHTA, CDR2 FQGTGA. Trimming took 5 bases from V and 5 from J, leaving 15 bases between them. The CDR3 has 14 amino acids. This clone was counted once. As processed by the authors: It was from reference gene primer amplification that nucleated cell counts were estimated. Using immunoSEQ multiplex PCR, the repertoire was profiled, and TCRdb retains in-frame clones only, with some absent. V, J and clone size are taken as reported in that table, and D and trimming were inferred from the DNA itself. The repertoire holds some 22,000 clones, with roughly 83% as singletons. The clonotype comes from an elderly man with active or convalescent COVID-19. The V gene is TRBV7-3, the J gene TRBJ1-1; a possible D gene is TRBD1 (6 bases). The sample comprised peripheral blood. DNA for the CDR3: TGTGCCAGCAGCCCGGACAGAAGAAGGACTGAAGCTTTCTTT. Translating gives CASSPDRRRTEAFF.